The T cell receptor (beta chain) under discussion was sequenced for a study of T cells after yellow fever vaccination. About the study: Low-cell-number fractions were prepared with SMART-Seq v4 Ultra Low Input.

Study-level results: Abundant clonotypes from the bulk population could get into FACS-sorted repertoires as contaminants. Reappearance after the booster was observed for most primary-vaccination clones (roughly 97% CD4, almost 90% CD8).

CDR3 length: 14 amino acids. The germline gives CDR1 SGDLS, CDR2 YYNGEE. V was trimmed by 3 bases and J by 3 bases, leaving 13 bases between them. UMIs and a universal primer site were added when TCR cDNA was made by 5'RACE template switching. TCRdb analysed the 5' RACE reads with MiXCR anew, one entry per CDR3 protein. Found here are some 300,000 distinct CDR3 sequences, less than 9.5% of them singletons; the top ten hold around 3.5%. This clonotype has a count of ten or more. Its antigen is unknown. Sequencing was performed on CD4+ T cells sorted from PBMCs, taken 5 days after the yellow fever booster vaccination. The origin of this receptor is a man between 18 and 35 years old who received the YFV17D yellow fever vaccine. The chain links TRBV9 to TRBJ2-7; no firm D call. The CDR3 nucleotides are TGTGCCAGCAGCGGACCCGGGCTCGGCTACGAGCAGTACTTC. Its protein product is CASSGPGLGYEQYF.